The 8 T cell receptor beta chains reported below all come from one sample, sequenced in a study of T-cell memory formation after mild COVID-19. MiXCR, run by TCRdb on the 5' RACE reads, gives a single entry per CDR3 protein. The sample records roughly 52,000 distinct CDR3 sequences, 8% to 9.5% being singletons. The sequencing input was PBMCs or a T cell subset sorted from them (not recorded which). These receptors were taken from a man between 18 and 29 years old who had mild COVID-19 (a few samples of this study predate the infection). Cell type and time point are not known.

V is TRBV24-1 and J is TRBJ1-2; possibly TRBD1 for D (5 bases). The CDR3 runs 14 residues. V lost 7 bases and J lost 5, with 16 bases in between. Germline loops: CDR1 KGHDR, CDR2 SFDVKD. The CDR3 is CATSPTGTDYGYTF. CDR3 in DNA: TGTGCCACCAGCCCGACCGGGACGGATTATGGCTACACCTTC.

The gene calls are TRBV7-3 and TRBJ2-3, with a weak D call TRBD2 (6 bases). The ends were cut back, 3 bases at V and 2 bases at J, with 9 bases in the middle. The CDR3 has 14 residues. In germline, CDR1 is SGHTA, CDR2 FQGTGA. For the CDR3, the DNA is TGTGCCAGCAGCTTCGGCGGGGACACAGATACGCAGTATTTT. Translation gives CASSFGGDTDTQYF.

The chain employs TRBV7-2 and TRBJ2-7; TRBD2 agrees at 11 bases. The V segment lost 4 bases and the J segment 5 bases; nucleotides outside the gene matches: 7. The CDR3 totals 15 residues. Germline loops: CDR1 SGHTA, CDR2 FQGNSA. The CDR3 DNA sequence: TGTGCCAGCAGCTCCCGTCGACTAGCGGGGAACGAGCAGTACTTC. It codes for CASSSRRLAGNEQYF.

This clonotype was found a few times. The chain couples TRBV28 to TRBJ2-2, with 8 bases aligning to TRBD2. CDR1 is MDHEN and CDR2 is SYDVKM in the germline V gene. The CDR3 totals 14 residues. After removal of 2 bases from V and 6 bases from J, the junction contained 2 bases not matched to a gene. The CDR3 region has the DNA TGTGCCAGCAGTTTAGGAGCGGGAGCCGGGGAGCTGTTTTTT. Translated: CASSLGAGAGELFF.

The sample holds a few counts of this clonotype. V usage is TRBV5-1 and J usage is TRBJ2-1; 10 bases agree with TRBD2. Germline V lookup: CDR1 SGHRS, CDR2 YFSETQ. The CDR3 sequence is 16 residues long. The V segment lost 3 bases and the J segment 8 bases; nucleotides outside the gene matches: 11. The CDR3 DNA is TGCGCCAGCAGCTCTCAGCCCAGCGGGGGGGCGGATGAGCAGTTCTTC. Its protein product is CASSSQPSGGADEQFF.

This clonotype has ten or more counts. The chain couples TRBV11-2 to TRBJ2-1; the D is unclear. With 0 bases removed from V and 14 bases from J, the gap between germline ends came to 11 bases. The CDR3 has 12 residues. CDR1 SGHAT and CDR2 FQNNGV come from the germline V gene. As DNA, the CDR3 is TGTGCCAGCAGCTTAGAGACCAATGGGAAGTTCTTC. The encoded protein is CASSLETNGKFF.

CDR3 in amino acids: CASSFVGVDTEAFF. The CDR3 region has the DNA TGTGCCAGCAGTTTTGTAGGGGTTGACACTGAAGCTTTCTTT. The gene calls are TRBV12-3 or TRBV12-4 and TRBJ1-1; perhaps TRBD1 as D (5 bases). Between the trimmed V and J ends, which lost 3 bases and 3 bases, there was a span of 11 bases. The CDR3 totals 14 residues.

Comment on this clonotype: A read error may account for a junction end that differs from germline. The chain recombines TRBV5-1 with TRBJ1-1; TRBD1 might be the D (5 bases). CDR1 SGHRS and CDR2 YFSETQ come from the germline V gene. CDR3 length: 14 amino acids. CDR3 sequence reads: CASTLSAGGTEAFF. The DNA for the CDR3 is TGCGCCAGCACCTTGTCGGCCGGGGGCACTGAAGCTTTCTTT.